The clone carrying this TCR beta chain occurred a few times. This entry is derived from a study of early T cells in non-severe SARS-CoV-2 infection. Using its own MiXCR run on the 5' RACE reads, TCRdb lists one record per CDR3 protein. The profile covers around 59,000 distinct CDR3 sequences, with 12% appearing a single time and around 3.5% taken by the ten largest. This CDR3 region has 15 residues. Trimming took 4 bases from V and 2 from J; bases not matched to a gene: 10. Germline CDR1 DFQATT, CDR2 SNEGSKA (reference sequence). The sequencing sample was made of whole blood. V gene TRBV20-1 combines with J gene TRBJ2-5, with 7 nucleotides matching TRBD2. The clonotype comes from an adult who was a healthcare worker with PCR-confirmed SARS-CoV-2 infection or an uninfected control (not recorded which). The chain's CDR3 is CSAKWTRAIQETQYF. The DNA for the CDR3 is TGCAGTGCTAAATGGACTAGAGCGATACAAGAGACCCAGTACTTC.